These 10 T cell receptor beta chains share one sample of origin, sequenced in a study of shared clonotypes between healthy human individuals. Using immunoSEQ multiplex PCR, the repertoire was profiled, and TCRdb retains in-frame clones only, with some absent. The table has about 1.1 million clones, roughly 77% seen once; the top ten hold roughly 0.82%. Sequencing used memory CD4+ T cells from PBMCs. The subset here: CD45RA-negative fraction. Receptor source: a man younger than 35 in good health. Some clones in this sample may be carry-over from other donors' samples.

V usage is TRBV27 and J usage is TRBJ1-1; D is possibly TRBD1 (6 bases). CDR1 is MNHEY and CDR2 is SMNVEV in the germline V gene (reference sequence). V lost 7 bases and J lost 0, with 15 bases in between. The CDR3 length is 15 residues. CDR3 nucleotides: TGTGCCAGCACCAATGGGGGGGCCCTGAACACTGAAGCTTTCTTT. Translated, it gives CASTNGGALNTEAFF.

This clone was observed a single time. The chain links TRBV29-1 to TRBJ2-3; 8 nucleotides match TRBD2. CDR1 SQVTM and CDR2 ANQGSEA come from the germline V gene. This CDR3 is 14 amino acids long. The J segment lost 0 bases and the V segment lost 4 bases, leaving 3 bases of the junction unmatched. CDR3 sequence (DNA): TGCAGCGTTGGACTAGCGTCTAGCACAGATACGCAGTATTTT. It yields the protein CSVGLASSTDTQYF.

The rearrangement uses TRBV11-2 and TRBJ2-2; D unclear. Germline CDR1 SGHAT, CDR2 FQNNGV. The CDR3 is made up of 12 amino acids. Trimming shortened V by 4 bases and J by 10 bases, and 10 bases separated the two germline ends. In DNA form, the CDR3 reads TGTGCCAGCAGCTCACGTATTGAGGAGCTGTTTTTT. Translating gives CASSSRIEELFF.

This clone was seen a few times. This chain links TRBV18 with TRBJ2-7, with D possibly TRBD1 on 8 matching bases. Per the germline V gene, CDR1 is KGHSH and CDR2 is LQKENI. V lost 3 bases and J lost 7, with 25 bases in between. The CDR3 spans 17 residues. Here the CDR3 reads CASSPQGAWTSGQEQYF. The CDR3 DNA is TGTGCCAGCTCACCGCAGGGGGCCTGGACTAGTGGGCAGGAGCAGTACTTC.

This sequence joins TRBV18 and TRBJ1-5; D remains unclear. The CDR3 spans 17 residues. CDR1 KGHSH and CDR2 LQKENI come from the germline V gene. Trimming took off 4 bases at V and 2 bases at J, with 18 bases between the two ends. CDR3 in amino acids: CASSLDPDLIGNQPQHF. In DNA form, the CDR3 reads TGTGCCAGCTCACTAGACCCTGACCTTATCGGCAATCAGCCCCAGCATTTT.

This clone showed up just once. The sample has other DNA sequences that encode this CDR3 too. V usage is TRBV7-9 and J usage is TRBJ2-5; tentative D call: TRBD1 (6 bases). CDR1 is SEHNR and CDR2 is FQNEAQ in the germline V gene (reference sequence). The CDR3 spans 15 residues. The V end lost 1 base, the J end lost 1 base, and 10 bases lay between the germline ends. CDR3 in DNA: TGTGCCAGCAGCTTAGGCCGAGGGGGCCAAGAGACCCAGTACTTC. This sequence encodes CASSLGRGGQETQYF. The full variable domain, rest sourced from reference TRBV7-9 and TRBJ2-5, is DTGVSQNPRHKITKRGQNVTFRCDPISEHNRLYWYRQTLGQGPEFLTYFQNEAQLEKSRLLSDRFSAERPKGSFSTLEIQRTEQGDSAMYLCASSLGRGGQETQYFGPGTRLLVL.

The rearrangement joins TRBV5-1 to TRBJ1-2; D gene uncertain. Per the germline V gene, CDR1 is SGHRS and CDR2 is YFSETQ. The CDR3 is made up of 14 amino acids. V shed 4 bases and J shed 6 bases, with 16 bases lying between them. The CDR3 here is CASSPTVSGDGYTF. In DNA, the CDR3 is TGCGCCAGCAGCCCTACGGTCTCCGGCGATGGCTACACCTTC. The entire variable domain, with the rest obtained from reference TRBV5-1 and TRBJ1-2, is as follows: KAGVTQTPRYLIKTRGQQVTLSCSPISGHRSVSWYQQTPGQGLQFLFEYFSETQRNKGNFPGRFSGRQFSNSRSEMNVSTLELGDSALYLCASSPTVSGDGYTFGSGTRLTVV.

For this clone: Additional DNA sequences in this sample encode the identical CDR3. The chain is built from TRBV20-1 and TRBJ2-5; no firm D call. This CDR3 contains 10 residues. CDR1 DFQATT and CDR2 SNEGSKA come from the germline V gene (reference sequence). Between the trimmed V and J ends, which lost 5 bases and 3 bases, there was a span of 4 bases. The CDR3 nucleotides read TGCAGTGCTCCGAAAGAGACCCAGTACTTC. Translation: CSAPKETQYF.

The chain combines TRBV5-1 with TRBJ2-7; tentatively, D is TRBD1 or TRBD2 (5 bases each). This CDR3 is 14 amino acids long. Trimming pared 0 bases from V and 4 bases from J, leaving 11 bases between. CDR1 and CDR2 (germline): SGHRS, YFSETQ. In DNA form, the CDR3 reads TGCGCCAGCAGCTTGGTTCTGGGGGTGTACGAGCAGTACTTC. This encodes CASSLVLGVYEQYF.

The genes are TRBV29-1 and TRBJ1-1; D remains unclear. V dropped 4 bases and J dropped 1 base, with 7 bases sitting between them. The germline gives CDR1 SQVTM, CDR2 ANQGSEA. This CDR3 has 12 residues. CDR3 protein: CSVAVANTEAFF. The CDR3, as DNA: TGCAGCGTTGCGGTGGCGAACACTGAAGCTTTCTTT.